The 12 T cell receptor beta chains in this list originate from one sample, sequenced in a study of kidney transplant recipient with SARS-CoV-2 infection. TCRdb called the reads again in MiXCR, with one record for every CDR3 protein. This sample has under 250,000 distinct CDR3 sequences, with 25% to 30% found just once. Sequencing was performed on a blood sample, taken at baseline and on day 111 from a kidney transplant recipient. Every receptor here comes from a young adult male patient who had COVID-19 and was a kidney transplant recipient. Some of the T cells may derive from the graft donor.

Details on this clonotype: This could be a read error, since a much larger clone is one nucleotide away. The CDR3 does not end in the conserved phenylalanine or tryptophan, so this is likely a read error. This chain connects TRBV5-3 to TRBJ1-2; D call uncertain. TRBV5-3 falls under the ORF class, with uncertain function. Trimming took off 6 bases at V and 4 bases at J, with 22 bases between the two ends. The CDR3 length is 16 residues. DNA of the CDR3: TGTGCCAGAAAGAGCCAAGTGGTGAGAAAGACCTATGGCTACACCCTC. This codes for CARKSQVVRKTYGYTL.

This clonotype was seen repeatedly, ten times or more. The V and J genes are TRBV12-3 or TRBV12-4 and TRBJ1-3; 7 bases align to TRBD1. The CDR3 is 15 residues long. V shed 7 bases and J 6 bases; nucleotides not matched to a gene: 12. For the CDR3, the DNA is TGTGCCAGCACCCCCGTGACAGGGATCACAAACACCATATATTTT. Encoded protein: CASTPVTGITNTIYF.

This clonotype was detected only a few times. This may be a read error: a much more frequent sequence differs by one nucleotide. The chain is built from TRBV30 and TRBJ1-2; D not certain. V lost 5 bases and J 4 bases, leaving 23 bases between the germline ends. Germline lookup yields CDR1 GTSNPN and CDR2 SVGIG (reference sequence). This CDR3 is 16 amino acids long. DNA of the CDR3: TGTGCCTGGGGCGTGATGCGTTATAGAAAGACCTATGGCTACACCTTC. Its translation: CAWGVMRYRKTYGYTF.

Worth noting for this clonotype: Since a much larger clone is just one base distant, this may be a read error. CDR3 in amino acids: CASSKFQYSNQPQHF. Written as DNA, the CDR3 is TGTGCCAGCAGTAAATTCCAGTATAGCAATCAGCCCCAGCATTTT. V usage is TRBV6-5 and J usage is TRBJ1-5, with unresolved D. Trimming took 5 bases from V and 0 from J, leaving 11 bases between them. The CDR3 loop spans 15 amino acids. Per the germline V gene, CDR1 is MNHEY and CDR2 is SVGAGI.

This clonotype was counted ten times or more. The chain uses TRBV30 and TRBJ2-1, with a weak D call TRBD1 (5 bases). Germline values: CDR1 GTSNPN, CDR2 SVGIG (reference sequence). The CDR3 contains 13 residues. V was trimmed by 4 bases and J by 1 base, leaving 8 bases between them. The CDR3 spells CAWKGVSYNEQFF. The CDR3 DNA reads TGTGCCTGGAAAGGGGTTTCCTACAATGAGCAGTTCTTC.

The sample holds many counts of this clonotype. The rearrangement joins TRBV6-5 to TRBJ2-1, with 9 bases lining up with TRBD2. This CDR3 has 18 residues. Germline V gene sequence: CDR1 MNHEY, CDR2 SVGAGI. Unmatched junction bases numbered 12, after V lost 2 bases and J lost 4 bases. The CDR3 spells CASSYTRPSGTRYNEQFF. DNA of the CDR3: TGTGCCAGCAGTTACACCCGGCCTAGCGGGACCCGTTACAATGAGCAGTTCTTC.

This clonotype has just a few counts. The chain has TRBV7-2 and TRBJ2-3; D unclear. V gave up 6 bases and J gave up 1 base, with 5 bases separating them. CDR1 and CDR2 (germline): SGHTA, FQGNSA. This CDR3 has 12 residues. Here the CDR3 reads CASRGGTDTQYF. CDR3 in DNA: TGTGCCAGCAGAGGAGGCACAGATACGCAGTATTTT.

This clonotype was detected a few times. J is TRBJ1-1 and V is TRBV19; 7 bases fit TRBD1. Per germline, CDR1 LNHDA and CDR2 SQIVND (reference sequence). This CDR3 spans 13 amino acids. The V segment lost 7 bases and the J segment 5 bases; nucleotides outside the gene matches: 7. This chain's CDR3 is CASKDRLETEAFF. In nucleotides, the CDR3 is TGTGCCAGTAAGGACAGGTTGGAAACTGAAGCTTTCTTT. Full variable domain (remainder filled in from reference TRBV19 and TRBJ1-1): DGGITQSPKYLFRKEGQNVTLSCEQNLNHDAMYWYRQDPGQGLRLIYYSQIVNDFQKGDIAEGYSVSREKKESFPLTVTSAQKNPTAFYLCASKDRLETEAFFGQGTRLTVV.

For this clonotype: A much larger clone is a single base away; this may be a read error. The gene calls are TRBV20-1 and TRBJ1-5, with 10 bases that match TRBD1. V trimming: 5 bases; J trimming: 0 bases; junction bases outside the gene matches: 13. Germline V lookup: CDR1 DFQATT, CDR2 SNEGSKA (reference sequence). The CDR3 is made up of 18 amino acids. The CDR3 loop is CSASPGQGTPYSNQPQHF. CDR3 bases: TGCAGTGCTTCCCCGGGACAGGGGACCCCTTATAGCAATCAGCCCCAGCATTTT.

This clonotype appeared many times. DNA of the CDR3: TGTGCCACCAGCAGAGATCGCGTCGGCCCGGAAACACCCAGCTCCTATAATTCACCCCTCCACTTT. Translation gives CATSRDRVGPETPSSYNSPLHF. V usage is TRBV15 and J usage is TRBJ1-6; D remains ambiguous. The CDR3 sequence is 22 residues long. The V and J ends lost 0 bases and 0 bases respectively, with 24 bases between them. The germline gives CDR1 LNHNV, CDR2 YYDKDF (reference sequence). Complete variable domain (other parts from reference TRBV15 and TRBJ1-6): DAMVIQNPRYQVTQFGKPVTLSCSQTLNHNVMYWYQQKSSQAPKLLFHYYDKDFNNEADTPDNFQSRRPNTSFCFLDIRSPGLGDTAMYLCATSRDRVGPETPSSYNSPLHFGNGTRLTVT.

This clonotype was observed at least ten times. The chain combines TRBV15 with TRBJ2-1; D is unresolved. The CDR3 has 15 amino acids. In germline, CDR1 is LNHNV, CDR2 YYDKDF (reference sequence). V was trimmed by 0 bases and J by 3 bases, leaving 9 bases between them. CDR3 DNA sequence: TGTGCCACCAGCAGAGAAAGCAGACTCTACAATGAGCAGTTCTTC. This sequence encodes CATSRESRLYNEQFF.

In its sample, this clonotype was seen many times. This chain links TRBV28 with TRBJ1-3; no definite D call. V lost 1 base to trimming and J lost 2 bases, with 12 bases between them. The CDR3 runs 16 residues. Germline V lookup: CDR1 MDHEN, CDR2 SYDVKM. CDR3 in DNA: TGTGCCAGCAGTTTATTAATTGGTGGGGCTGGAAACACCATATATTTT. Protein: CASSLLIGGAGNTIYF.